The next 30 T cell receptor beta chains were all read from a single sample in a study of blood T cell repertoires in COVID-19. Profiling relied on immunoSEQ multiplex PCR, and the TCRdb table lists in-frame clones only, not all of them. The table lists over 200,000 clones, approximately 84% of them singletons. What was sequenced was peripheral blood. Source of these receptors: a man aged 40-49 years with active or convalescent COVID-19.

The gene calls are TRBV11-2 and TRBJ1-1; D might be TRBD1 (6 bases). Germline CDR1 and CDR2: SGHAT and FQNNGV. V was shortened by 2 bases and J by 0 bases, with 13 bases between the two germline ends. The CDR3 has 16 amino acids. This chain's CDR3 is CASSLIPDRMNTEAFF. The CDR3 DNA reads TGTGCCAGCAGCTTAATTCCGGACAGAATGAACACTGAAGCTTTCTTT.

The V and J genes are TRBV4-1 and TRBJ1-5, with D possibly being TRBD1 (6 bases). The germline V and J ends were trimmed by 1 base and 1 base, with 14 bases remaining between them. The length of the CDR3 is 17 residues. Germline V gene sequence: CDR1 MGHRA, CDR2 YSYEKL. Written as DNA, the CDR3 is TGCGCCAGCAGCCAAGTACAGGGTGAGTGGAGCAATCAGCCCCAGCATTTT. Translation: CASSQVQGEWSNQPQHF.

The chain couples TRBV7-2 to TRBJ2-3; 9 nucleotides match TRBD2. There are 15 residues in the CDR3. Trimming removed 4 bases from V and 1 base from J; junction bases left unmatched: 3. Germline assignment: CDR1 SGHTA and CDR2 FQGNSA. The CDR3 region has the DNA TGTGCCAGCAGCTCTAGCGGGGCCCGCACAGATACGCAGTATTTT. It specifies CASSSSGARTDTQYF.

The gene calls are TRBV11-2 and TRBJ2-2; 15 nucleotides align to TRBD2. Germline trimming cut 5 bases from V and 6 bases from J; bases unmatched to any gene: 7. CDR3 length equals 17 residues. Germline CDR1 and CDR2: SGHAT and FQNNGV. The CDR3 region is CASSPRTSGGAAGELFF. The CDR3 DNA reads TGTGCCAGCAGCCCGAGGACTAGCGGGGGGGCGGCCGGGGAGCTGTTTTTT.

The J gene is TRBJ2-2, the V gene TRBV6-1, with 8 positions matching TRBD2. Per germline, CDR1 MNHNS and CDR2 SASEGT. The CDR3 has 16 amino acids. The ends lost 4 bases at V and 4 bases at J; junction bases unmatched: 8. CDR3 nucleotide sequence: TGTGCCAGCAGTGGGACGGCGGGAGGAGGCACCGGGGAGCTGTTTTTT. Protein: CASSGTAGGGTGELFF.

The rearrangement links TRBV11-3 to TRBJ2-1; 7 nucleotides line up with TRBD2. V trimming: 1 base; J trimming: 5 bases; junction bases outside the gene matches: 5. Germline CDR1 and CDR2: SGHNT and YENEEA. CDR3 length: 15 amino acids. For the CDR3, the DNA is TGTGCCAGCAGCTTAGTTGGGAGGGGAAACAATGAGCAGTTCTTC. Amino acid sequence: CASSLVGRGNNEQFF.

V and J are TRBV6-5 and TRBJ1-5; possible D gene TRBD1, 6 bases. V was trimmed by 7 bases and J by 1 base, leaving 14 bases between them. In germline, CDR1 is MNHEY, CDR2 SVGAGI. The CDR3 is 15 amino acids. CDR3 protein: CASTPRGQSNQPQHF. In nucleotides, the CDR3 is TGTGCCAGCACACCCCGAGGACAGAGCAATCAGCCCCAGCATTTT.

The V call is TRBV7-9, the J call TRBJ2-3; D gene ambiguous. Germline lookup yields CDR1 SEHNR and CDR2 FQNEAQ (reference sequence). The V and J ends lost 2 bases and 1 base respectively, with 19 bases between them. The CDR3 extends over 18 amino acids. CDR3 nucleotides: TGTGCCAGCAGCTTAATTGAAAACTCCAAACGGGGCACAGATACGCAGTATTTT. As protein: CASSLIENSKRGTDTQYF.

The chain uses TRBV5-6 and TRBJ1-2; D remains unclear. Germline values: CDR1 SGHDT, CDR2 YYEEEE. The V end was cut by 1 base, the J end by 0 bases, with 10 bases between. The CDR3 has 15 residues. The CDR3 DNA is TGTGCCAGCAGCTTGTTGCGGATTTCTAACTATGGCTACACCTTC. It codes for CASSLLRISNYGYTF. The full variable domain, with the rest looked up from reference TRBV5-6 and TRBJ1-2, is DAGVTQSPTHLIKTRGQQVTLRCSPKSGHDTVSWYQQALGQGPQFIFQYYEEEERQRGNFPDRFSGHQFPNYSSELNVNALLLGDSALYLCASSLLRISNYGYTFGSGTRLTVV.

V and J are TRBV5-6 and TRBJ1-3, with D unresolved. CDR1 and CDR2 (germline): SGHDT, YYEEEE. The CDR3 is 16 amino acids. Trimming cost V 3 bases and J 0 bases, with 13 bases left between them. CDR3 sequence reads: CASSWFRLYSGNTIYF. The CDR3 DNA is TGTGCCAGCAGCTGGTTCCGACTGTACTCTGGAAACACCATATATTTT.

The count of this clone is one. V is TRBV2 and J is TRBJ2-2, with D perhaps matching TRBD2 (6 bases). The V end lost 0 bases, the J end lost 0 bases, and 8 bases lay between the germline ends. Germline V CDR1 and CDR2: SNHLY, FYNNEI. The CDR3 spans 16 residues. The CDR3 spells CASSEAEGTNTGELFF. The CDR3 coding sequence is TGTGCCAGCAGTGAAGCGGAGGGTACGAACACCGGGGAGCTGTTTTTT. Full variable domain (missing parts from reference TRBV2 and TRBJ2-2): EPEVTQTPSHQVTQMGQEVILRCVPISNHLYFYWYRQILGQKVEFLVSFYNNEISEKSEIFDDQFSVERPDGSNFTLKIRSTKLEDSAMYFCASSEAEGTNTGELFFGEGSRLTVL.

This clone has a handful of counts. The sample contains more than one DNA sequence encoding this CDR3. The chain uses TRBV7-9 and TRBJ1-1; D gene uncertain. V lost 5 bases, J lost 4 bases, and 5 bases lay in between. The CDR3 is 11 residues long. Germline CDR1 SEHNR, CDR2 FQNEAQ (reference sequence). CDR3 sequence reads: CASSPGTEAFF. The CDR3 bases are TGTGCCAGCAGCCCCGGCACTGAAGCTTTCTTT.

The CDR3 is CASSPDRDRGYTF. The CDR3 DNA reads TGTGCCAGCTCACCAGACAGGGATCGGGGCTACACCTTC. The rearrangement joins TRBV18 to TRBJ1-2; 7 nucleotides agree with TRBD1. V lost 2 bases, J lost 8 bases, and 5 bases stayed unmatched. CDR3 size: 13 residues. CDR1 is KGHSH, CDR2 LQKENI, per germline.

This clone was detected only once. The genes are TRBV28 and TRBJ2-7; 9 bases are a match to TRBD1. The germline V gene encodes CDR1 MDHEN and CDR2 SYDVKM. V shed 2 bases and J 0 bases; nucleotides not matched to a gene: 8. There are 17 residues in the CDR3. CDR3 sequence reads: CASSLNPGTGSSYEQYF. CDR3 DNA sequence: TGTGCCAGCAGTTTAAATCCCGGGACAGGGAGCTCCTACGAGCAGTACTTC. The variable domain in full, completed from reference TRBV28 and TRBJ2-7, reads DVKVTQSSRYLVKRTGEKVFLECVQDMDHENMFWYRQDPGLGLRLIYFSYDVKMKEKGDIPEGYSVSREKKERFSLILESASTNQTSMYLCASSLNPGTGSSYEQYFGPGTRLTVT.

This clone was picked up one time. This rearrangement joins TRBV28 to TRBJ1-1, with TRBD1 as a possible D gene (6 bases). The germline gives CDR1 MDHEN, CDR2 SYDVKM. V shed 8 bases and J shed 4 bases, with 17 bases lying between them. The CDR3 extends over 14 amino acids. The CDR3 nucleotides are TGTGCCAGCCGTCTTGCCGGGACAACCACTGAAGCTTTCTTT. Protein product: CASRLAGTTTEAFF.

A single count supports this clone. This chain uses TRBV27 with TRBJ1-2; 7 bases match TRBD1. Germline values: CDR1 MNHEY, CDR2 SMNVEV (reference sequence). With V trimmed by 4 bases and J by 4 bases, 3 bases remained unmatched. The CDR3 length is 13 residues. For the CDR3, the DNA is TGTGCCAGCAGTTCCGACAGGGCCTATGGCTACACCTTC. Its translation: CASSSDRAYGYTF.

Worth noting for this clone: At one boundary the junction diverges from the germline segment, which might be a read error. This chain joins TRBV6-6 and TRBJ1-1, with 9 bases fitting TRBD1. The CDR3 spans 15 residues. Germline values: CDR1 MNHNY, CDR2 SVGAGI (reference sequence). Written as DNA, the CDR3 is TGTACCAGCAGTCCGGGGACAGGGAGGGACACTGAAGCTTTCTTT. Translating gives CTSSPGTGRDTEAFF.

The V call is TRBV11-2, the J call TRBJ1-4; weak D call: TRBD1 (6 bases). In germline, CDR1 is SGHAT, CDR2 FQNNGV. The CDR3 is made up of 15 amino acids. V lost 5 bases, J lost 0 bases, and 10 bases lay in between. In DNA form, the CDR3 reads TGTGCCAGCAGCCACTCAGGGGCAACTAATGAAAAACTGTTTTTT. The encoded protein is CASSHSGATNEKLFF.

J is TRBJ1-4 and V is TRBV28; D may be TRBD1 (5 bases). The CDR3 loop spans 18 amino acids. With 7 bases removed from V and 0 bases from J, the gap between germline ends came to 21 bases. Germline assignment: CDR1 MDHEN and CDR2 SYDVKM. The chain's CDR3 is CASTSTRAGRATNEKLFF. The CDR3 coding sequence is TGTGCCAGCACCTCTACGAGGGCAGGGAGGGCAACTAATGAAAAACTGTTTTTT.

V is TRBV30 and J is TRBJ1-3, with D perhaps matching TRBD1 (6 bases). Germline assignment: CDR1 GTSNPN and CDR2 SVGIG (reference sequence). The CDR3 covers 16 residues. Trimming pared 1 base from V and 0 bases from J, leaving 13 bases between. The CDR3 sequence: CAWSAPGQFSGNTIYF. DNA of the CDR3: TGTGCCTGGAGTGCCCCCGGACAGTTCTCTGGAAACACCATATATTTT.

The V gene is TRBV19, the J gene TRBJ1-5; TRBD1 might be the D (5 bases). Trimming pared 5 bases from V and 1 base from J, leaving 21 bases between. In germline, CDR1 is LNHDA, CDR2 SQIVND (reference sequence). This CDR3 has 18 amino acids. CDR3 coding DNA: TGTGCCAGTAGTGGTACTTATGGACAAGGGCAAAGCAATCAGCCCCAGCATTTT. Translating gives CASSGTYGQGQSNQPQHF.

The rearrangement joins TRBV28 to TRBJ1-6, with D possibly matching TRBD1 (6 bases). The CDR3 spans 17 residues. Germline CDR1 reads MDHEN; CDR2 reads SYDVKM. V was cut by 8 bases and J by 0 bases, with 17 bases left in between. CDR3 sequence: CASETGLQSSYNSPLHF. The CDR3 coding sequence is TGTGCCAGCGAGACAGGATTACAGAGCTCCTATAATTCACCCCTCCACTTT.

V and J are TRBV5-4 and TRBJ1-3, with D perhaps TRBD1 (6 bases). The CDR3 loop spans 12 amino acids. Between the trimmed V and J ends, which lost 3 bases and 8 bases, there was a span of 9 bases. Germline loops: CDR1 SGHNT, CDR2 YYREEE (reference sequence). The DNA for the CDR3 is TGTGCCAGCAGCTCTAGACAGGACACCATATATTTT. Encoded protein: CASSSRQDTIYF.

The rearrangement joins TRBV28 to TRBJ2-3; 8 bases are a match to TRBD2. Germline lookup yields CDR1 MDHEN and CDR2 SYDVKM. This CDR3 contains 15 residues. Germline trimming cut 3 bases from V and 2 bases from J; bases unmatched to any gene: 4. CDR3 sequence: CASSFRGGPTDTQYF. CDR3 coding DNA: TGTGCCAGCAGTTTTCGGGGGGGACCCACAGATACGCAGTATTTT.

V and J are TRBV2 and TRBJ2-7, with a tentative D call TRBD2 (8 bases). CDR3 length equals 20 residues. Germline CDR1 is SNHLY and CDR2 is FYNNEI. Trimming cost V 5 bases and J 0 bases, with 29 bases left between them. DNA for the CDR3: TGTGCCAGCAGTACCCGCTCCTTCAGGGGGAGCGGGGGAAACTCCTACGAGCAGTACTTC. It specifies CASSTRSFRGSGGNSYEQYF.

The chain is built from TRBV9 and TRBJ2-1, with TRBD2 matching over 9 bases. The J segment lost 6 bases and the V segment lost 1 base, leaving 5 bases of the junction unmatched. The CDR3 is 15 residues long. Germline V gene lookup returns CDR1 SGDLS and CDR2 YYNGEE. The CDR3 reads CASSVSSGMANEQFF. In DNA form, the CDR3 reads TGTGCCAGCAGCGTATCTAGCGGGATGGCCAATGAGCAGTTCTTC. Filled out from reference TRBV9 and TRBJ2-1, the complete variable domain reads DSGVTQTPKHLITATGQRVTLRCSPRSGDLSVYWYQQSLDQGLQFLIQYYNGEERAKGNILERFSAQQFPDLHSELNLSSLELGDSALYFCASSVSSGMANEQFFGPGTRLTVL.

The CDR3, as DNA: TGTGCCAGCTCCCCCCGGACAGGGGGCGACACTGAAGCTTTCTTT. Protein: CASSPRTGGDTEAFF. This chain joins TRBV18 and TRBJ1-1; 11 bases agree with TRBD1. CDR3 size: 15 residues. Germline assignment: CDR1 KGHSH and CDR2 LQKENI. V shed 6 bases and J 3 bases; nucleotides not matched to a gene: 6.

The V and J genes are TRBV11-3 and TRBJ2-1; D uncertain. Looked up from germline, CDR1 is SGHNT and CDR2 is YENEEA. The CDR3 runs 12 residues. Trimming pared 4 bases from V and 8 bases from J, leaving 9 bases between. The CDR3 DNA is TGTGCCAGCAGCTCGCCTACCGATGAGCAGTTCTTC. Translated, it gives CASSSPTDEQFF.

CDR3 sequence: CASSLARNTGELFF. The CDR3 DNA is TGTGCCAGCAGCTTAGCCAGGAACACCGGGGAGCTGTTTTTT. The genes are TRBV7-8 and TRBJ2-2; no reliable D call. The CDR3 is 14 amino acids. Trimming cost V 0 bases and J 1 base, with 3 bases left between them. Per germline, CDR1 SGHVS and CDR2 FQNEAQ.

The gene calls are TRBV9 and TRBJ2-5; D remains unclear. Germline V CDR1 and CDR2: SGDLS, YYNGEE. This CDR3 is built from 16 residues. Trimming took 4 bases from V and 2 from J, leaving 18 bases between them. In nucleotides, the CDR3 is TGTGCCAGCAGCCTCTTCGATGGGCAGCTACAAGAGACCCAGTACTTC. It yields the protein CASSLFDGQLQETQYF.